This T cell receptor (beta chain) was documented in a study of shared clonotypes between healthy human individuals. Notes on the study in general: Lower generation probabilities were found for non-shared clonotypes than for those shared by all four donors.

Concerning this clone itself: Its antigen is unidentified.

CD45RO-negative, CCR7-selected cells formed the naive CD8 fraction, which excluded terminally differentiated effector memory CD45RA+ cells. A deep-level run was used for the assay. Investigators spread the genomic DNA of each subset evenly over several immunoSEQ plates. It was around 190 ng DNA, approximately 28,000 T cell genomes, that sorted-subset replicate PCRs used. The method was immunoSEQ multiplex PCR; TCRdb's version includes in-frame clones alone and lacks a portion of them. The top ten clones hold 0.3% of a sample with some 580,000 clones, roughly 98% of them seen once. The sequence was collected from a man aged 30-40 years in good health. The sample comprised naive CD8+ T cells sorted from blood.

CDR3 amino acids: CASVEIAGGPSYEQYF. The CDR3 bases are TGTGCCAGCGTCGAAATAGCGGGAGGGCCATCCTACGAGCAGTACTTC. The chain has TRBV28 and TRBJ2-7; 11 nucleotides match TRBD2. CDR3 length equals 16 residues. The germline gives CDR1 MDHEN, CDR2 SYDVKM. V gave up 8 bases and J gave up 1 base; unmatched junction bases: 10.